This T cell receptor (beta chain) was identified during a study of blood T cells in healthy people across ages. The CDR3 extends over 15 amino acids. V was cut by 5 bases and J by 5 bases, with 19 bases left in between. Germline V lookup: CDR1 SGHTA, CDR2 FQGNSA. Primers used in a second PCR of roughly 7 to 12 cycles were a sample-barcoded 5' primer and a J-beta primer mix. A single record per CDR3 protein comes from TCRdb applying MiXCR to the 5' RACE reads. The sample has 1.5 million to 2 million distinct CDR3 sequences, roughly 27% seen once. This clonotype was detected ten times or more. The sample consisted of blood. The TCR originated in a woman aged 25 to 39 in good health. The chain links TRBV7-2 to TRBJ2-7; TRBD2 is a possible D gene (5 bases). CDR3 residues: CASSPDAGEWNEQYF. CDR3 DNA: TGTGCCAGCAGCCCCGATGCTGGGGAGTGGAACGAGCAGTACTTC.